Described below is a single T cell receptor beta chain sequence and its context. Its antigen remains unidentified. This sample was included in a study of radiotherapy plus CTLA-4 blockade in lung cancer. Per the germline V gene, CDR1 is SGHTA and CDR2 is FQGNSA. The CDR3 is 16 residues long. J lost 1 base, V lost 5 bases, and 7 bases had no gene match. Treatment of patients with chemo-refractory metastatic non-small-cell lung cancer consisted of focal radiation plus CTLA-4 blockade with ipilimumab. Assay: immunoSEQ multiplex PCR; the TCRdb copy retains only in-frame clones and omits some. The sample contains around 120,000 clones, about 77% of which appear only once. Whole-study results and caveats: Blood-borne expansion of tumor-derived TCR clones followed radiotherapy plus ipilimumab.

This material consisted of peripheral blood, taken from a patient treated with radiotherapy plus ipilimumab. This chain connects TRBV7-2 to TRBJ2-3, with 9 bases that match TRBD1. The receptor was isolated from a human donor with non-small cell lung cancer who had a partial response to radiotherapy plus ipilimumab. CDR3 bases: TGTGCCAGCAGCCTAAGGACAGGGGCTGGCACAGATACGCAGTATTTT. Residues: CASSLRTGAGTDTQYF.